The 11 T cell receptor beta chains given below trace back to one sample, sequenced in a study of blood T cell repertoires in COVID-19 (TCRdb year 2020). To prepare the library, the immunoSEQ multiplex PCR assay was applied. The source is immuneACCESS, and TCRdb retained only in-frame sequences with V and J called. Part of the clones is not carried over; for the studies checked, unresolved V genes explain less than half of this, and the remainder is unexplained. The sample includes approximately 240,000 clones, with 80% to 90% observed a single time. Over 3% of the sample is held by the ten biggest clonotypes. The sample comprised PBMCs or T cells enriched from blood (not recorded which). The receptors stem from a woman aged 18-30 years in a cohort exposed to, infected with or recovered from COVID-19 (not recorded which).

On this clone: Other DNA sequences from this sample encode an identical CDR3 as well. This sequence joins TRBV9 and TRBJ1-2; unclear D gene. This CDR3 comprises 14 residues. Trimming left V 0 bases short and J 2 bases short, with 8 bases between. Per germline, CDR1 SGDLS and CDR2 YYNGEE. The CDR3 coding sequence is TGTGCCAGCAGCGTAGGTGGCGGGAACTATGGCTACACCTTC. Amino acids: CASSVGGGNYGYTF.

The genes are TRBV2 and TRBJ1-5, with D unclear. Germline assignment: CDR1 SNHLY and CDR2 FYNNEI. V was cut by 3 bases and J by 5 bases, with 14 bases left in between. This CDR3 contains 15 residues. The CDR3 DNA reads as TGTGCCAGCAGTGACGGTCCATCGGGTGATCAGCCCCAGCATTTT. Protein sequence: CASSDGPSGDQPQHF.

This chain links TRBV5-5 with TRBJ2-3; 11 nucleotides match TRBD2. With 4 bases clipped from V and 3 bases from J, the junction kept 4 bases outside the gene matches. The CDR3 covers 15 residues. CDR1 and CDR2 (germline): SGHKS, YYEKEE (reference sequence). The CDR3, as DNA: TGTGCCAGCAGCACGGGACTAGCGGCGACAGATACGCAGTATTTT. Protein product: CASSTGLAATDTQYF. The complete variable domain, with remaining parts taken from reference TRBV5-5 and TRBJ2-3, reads DAGVTQSPTHLIKTRGQQVTLRCSPISGHKSVSWYQQVLGQGPQFIFQYYEKEERGRGNFPDRFSARQFPNYSSELNVNALLLGDSALYLCASSTGLAATDTQYFGPGTRLTVL.

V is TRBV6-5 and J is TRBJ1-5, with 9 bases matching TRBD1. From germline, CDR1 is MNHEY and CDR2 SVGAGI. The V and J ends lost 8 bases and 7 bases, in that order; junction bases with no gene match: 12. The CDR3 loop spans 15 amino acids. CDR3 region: CASDPGQGVSQPQHF. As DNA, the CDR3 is TGTGCCAGCGACCCGGGACAGGGAGTTTCCCAGCCCCAGCATTTT.

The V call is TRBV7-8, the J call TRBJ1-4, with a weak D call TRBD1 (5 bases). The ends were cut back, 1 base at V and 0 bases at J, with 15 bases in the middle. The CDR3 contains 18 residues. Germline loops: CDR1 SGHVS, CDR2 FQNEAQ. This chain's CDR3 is CASSLGVVGGATNEKLFF. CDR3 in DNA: TGTGCCAGCAGCTTAGGGGTGGTCGGGGGTGCAACTAATGAAAAACTGTTTTTT. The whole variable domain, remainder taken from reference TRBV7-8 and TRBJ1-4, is GAGVSQSPRYKVAKRGQDVALRCDPISGHVSLFWYQQALGQGPEFLTYFQNEAQLDKSGLPSDRFFAERPEGSVSTLKIQRTQQEDSAVYLCASSLGVVGGATNEKLFFGSGTQLSVL.

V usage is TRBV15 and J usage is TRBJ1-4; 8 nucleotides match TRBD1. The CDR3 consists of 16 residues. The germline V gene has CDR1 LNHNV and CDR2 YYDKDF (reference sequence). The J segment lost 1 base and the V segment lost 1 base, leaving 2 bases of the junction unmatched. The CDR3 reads CATSRAGGGTNEKLFF. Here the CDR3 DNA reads TGTGCCACCAGCAGAGCAGGGGGCGGAACTAATGAAAAACTGTTTTTT.

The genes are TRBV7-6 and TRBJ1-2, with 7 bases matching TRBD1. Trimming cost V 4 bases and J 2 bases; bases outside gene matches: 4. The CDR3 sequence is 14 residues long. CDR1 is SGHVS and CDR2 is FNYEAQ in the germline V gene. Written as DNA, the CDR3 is TGTGCCAGCAGCTCCGGGACAGTAAACTATGGCTACACCTTC. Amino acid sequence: CASSSGTVNYGYTF.

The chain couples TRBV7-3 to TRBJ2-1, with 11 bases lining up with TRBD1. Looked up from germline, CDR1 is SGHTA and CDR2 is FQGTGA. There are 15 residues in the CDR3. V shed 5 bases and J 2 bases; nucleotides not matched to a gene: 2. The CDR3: CASSKGQGAYNEQFF. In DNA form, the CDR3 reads TGTGCCAGCAGCAAGGGACAGGGGGCCTACAATGAGCAGTTCTTC.

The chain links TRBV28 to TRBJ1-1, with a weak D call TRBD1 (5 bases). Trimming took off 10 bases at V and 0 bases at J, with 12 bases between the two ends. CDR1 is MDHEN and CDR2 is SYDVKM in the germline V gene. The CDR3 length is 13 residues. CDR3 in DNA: TGTGCCACCCTGGGGCAGCTGAACACTGAAGCTTTCTTT. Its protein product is CATLGQLNTEAFF.

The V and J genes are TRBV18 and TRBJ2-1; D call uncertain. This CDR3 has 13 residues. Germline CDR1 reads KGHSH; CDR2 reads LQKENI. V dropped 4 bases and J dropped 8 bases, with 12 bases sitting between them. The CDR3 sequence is CASSRLPDDEQFF. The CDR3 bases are TGTGCCAGCTCACGACTTCCGGATGATGAGCAGTTCTTC.

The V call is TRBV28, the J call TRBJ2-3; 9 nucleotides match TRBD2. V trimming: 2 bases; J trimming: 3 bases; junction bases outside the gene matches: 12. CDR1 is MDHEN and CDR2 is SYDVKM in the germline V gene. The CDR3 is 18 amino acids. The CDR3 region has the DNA TGTGCCAGCAGTTTAGAGGGTGGCGGGGGGGCAGGAACAGATACGCAGTATTTT. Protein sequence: CASSLEGGGGAGTDTQYF. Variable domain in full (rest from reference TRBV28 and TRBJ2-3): DVKVTQSSRYLVKRTGEKVFLECVQDMDHENMFWYRQDPGLGLRLIYFSYDVKMKEKGDIPEGYSVSREKKERFSLILESASTNQTSMYLCASSLEGGGGAGTDTQYFGPGTRLTVL.